What follows are 20 T cell receptor beta chains derived from one specimen sequenced in a study of blood T cell repertoires in COVID-19. Using immunoSEQ multiplex PCR, the repertoire was profiled, and TCRdb retains in-frame clones only, with some absent. The data show over 150,000 clones, around 82% seen once. What was sequenced was peripheral blood. These TCRs come from a man younger than 30 with active or convalescent COVID-19.

This chain uses TRBV9 with TRBJ1-1, with D tentatively TRBD1 (6 bases). The CDR3 contains 14 residues. V gave up 4 bases and J gave up 5 bases, with 15 bases separating them. The V gene's germline CDR1 is SGDLS and CDR2 YYNGEE. This CDR3 reads CASSPVGARTEAFF. Written as DNA, the CDR3 is TGTGCCAGCAGCCCAGTGGGGGCTCGGACTGAAGCTTTCTTT.

The CDR3 coding sequence is TGTGCCAGCAGTGTCTCTCCAGGGGGCGGAAAACTGTTTTTT. Translation gives CASSVSPGGGKLFF. The rearrangement links TRBV2 to TRBJ1-4; TRBD1 aligns across 8 bases. This CDR3 spans 14 amino acids. Germline V lookup: CDR1 SNHLY, CDR2 FYNNEI. After removal of 4 bases from V and 10 bases from J, the junction contained 8 bases not matched to a gene.

V gene TRBV15 combines with J gene TRBJ1-5; D ambiguous. The CDR3 spans 13 residues. V was shortened by 5 bases and J by 7 bases, with 12 bases between the two germline ends. CDR1 is LNHNV and CDR2 is YYDKDF in the germline V gene (reference sequence). The DNA of the CDR3 is TGTGCCACCAGCGGATTCGCGGTGCAGCCCCAGCATTTT. Residues: CATSGFAVQPQHF.

This clone is a singleton in its sample. The V and J genes are TRBV2 and TRBJ2-1, with 12 bases lining up with TRBD2. The CDR3 consists of 15 residues. J lost 6 bases, V lost 4 bases, and 4 bases had no gene match. Germline values: CDR1 SNHLY, CDR2 FYNNEI. The CDR3 nucleotides read TGTGCCAGCAGTGGGGCTAGCGGGAGGGTCAATGAGCAGTTCTTC. Amino acids: CASSGASGRVNEQFF.

The V gene is TRBV2, the J gene TRBJ1-2; 7 nucleotides agree with TRBD1. The CDR3 loop spans 14 amino acids. V shed 5 bases, J shed 2 bases, and the junction held 5 bases outside the gene matches. Germline loops: CDR1 SNHLY, CDR2 FYNNEI. CDR3 DNA sequence: TGTGCCAGCAGTCTCACAGGGGCCAACTATGGCTACACCTTC. As protein: CASSLTGANYGYTF.

The chain recombines TRBV4-3 with TRBJ2-3; a weak D match, TRBD2 (6 bases). CDR3 size: 15 residues. V was pared by 3 bases and J by 0 bases, with 10 bases between. CDR1 and CDR2 (germline): LGHNA, YSLEER. The CDR3 region has the DNA TGCGCCAGCAGCCAGGGACTTCCTAGCACAGATACGCAGTATTTT. It yields the protein CASSQGLPSTDTQYF.

V and J are TRBV19 and TRBJ1-3, with D unclear. CDR3 size: 15 residues. The V gene's germline CDR1 is LNHDA and CDR2 SQIVND (reference sequence). V lost 3 bases and J 0 bases, leaving 9 bases between the germline ends. This CDR3 is CASSIGLFSGNTIYF. In DNA, the CDR3 is TGTGCCAGTAGTATTGGACTCTTCTCTGGAAACACCATATATTTT.

This clone ranks as medium-sized (0.01 to 0.1%). The rearrangement joins TRBV6-4 to TRBJ2-3; 10 bases map to TRBD2. The length of the CDR3 is 15 residues. V lost 2 bases, J lost 2 bases, and 1 base stayed unmatched. Germline V lookup: CDR1 MRHNA, CDR2 SNTAGT. The CDR3 sequence: CASSDSGGATDTQYF. Written as DNA, the CDR3 is TGTGCCAGCAGTGACAGCGGGGGGGCCACAGATACGCAGTATTTT.

The chain uses TRBV4-1 and TRBJ1-3; the D gene is possibly TRBD1 (5 bases). The CDR3 has 14 amino acids. The germline V gene encodes CDR1 MGHRA and CDR2 YSYEKL. Between the trimmed V and J ends, which lost 0 bases and 6 bases, there was a span of 9 bases. CDR3 sequence (DNA): TGCGCCAGCAGCCAAGATGCGACAGAAAACACCATATATTTT. Protein product: CASSQDATENTIYF.

This rearrangement joins TRBV7-9 to TRBJ2-5, with 9 bases that match TRBD2. Germline V gene lookup returns CDR1 SEHNR and CDR2 FQNEAQ (reference sequence). Trimming at V came to 2 bases and at J to 1 base, leaving 14 bases not matched to a gene. The CDR3 covers 19 residues. CDR3 sequence reads: CASSLLAGQQTSGQETQYF. CDR3 DNA: TGTGCCAGCAGCTTATTAGCAGGGCAGCAGACTAGCGGCCAAGAGACCCAGTACTTC.

The chain recombines TRBV4-3 with TRBJ2-1; 12 bases agree with TRBD2. Germline V gives CDR1 LGHNA, CDR2 YSLEER. This CDR3 is 17 amino acids long. Unmatched junction bases numbered 7, after V lost 1 base and J lost 6 bases. In DNA, the CDR3 is TGCGCCAGCAGCCAAGTCCTAGCGGGAGGGCTGAGCAATGAGCAGTTCTTC. It encodes CASSQVLAGGLSNEQFF.

The V gene is TRBV7-2, the J gene TRBJ2-1; the match to TRBD2 covers 8 bases. The CDR3 consists of 15 residues. Germline V gives CDR1 SGHTA, CDR2 FQGNSA. Trimming took 5 bases from V and 3 from J; bases not matched to a gene: 6. CDR3 nucleotides: TGTGCCAGCAGCCTCACTAGCGGTGTCTACAATGAGCAGTTCTTC. This encodes CASSLTSGVYNEQFF.

V usage is TRBV19 and J usage is TRBJ1-1; D not certain. Germline assignment: CDR1 LNHDA and CDR2 SQIVND (reference sequence). There are 12 residues in the CDR3. Trimming took 7 bases from V and 4 from J, leaving 10 bases between them. The CDR3: CASKNRGTEAFF. The CDR3 nucleotides read TGTGCCAGTAAAAATCGGGGCACTGAAGCTTTCTTT.

V and J are TRBV21-1 and TRBJ2-3; TRBD1, the D gene given by the table, was not confirmed from the DNA. TRBV21-1 is labeled a pseudogene. The CDR3 has 16 residues. The CDR3 reads CASRGAAEDSTDTQYF. The CDR3 nucleotides read TGTGCCAGCAGAGGGGCGGCCGAAGATTCCACAGATACGCAGTATTTT.

Worth noting for this clone: A junction end diverges from the germline sequence, so it may reflect a read error. The chain links TRBV7-8 to TRBJ2-7; the D gene is possibly TRBD1 (6 bases). The CDR3 has 11 residues. In germline, CDR1 is SGHVS, CDR2 FQNEAQ. CDR3 residues: CASSLGTALDF. The CDR3, as DNA: TGTGCCAGCAGCTTAGGGACAGCCCTCGACTTC. The full variable domain, rest sourced from reference TRBV7-8 and TRBJ2-7, is GAGVSQSPRYKVAKRGQDVALRCDPISGHVSLFWYQQALGQGPEFLTYFQNEAQLDKSGLPSDRFFAERPEGSVSTLKIQRTQQEDSAVYLCASSLGTALDFGPGTRLTVT.

This clone was seen a single time. This chain connects TRBV7-9 to TRBJ2-7, with 12 bases that match TRBD2. V lost 5 bases and J lost 3; bases outside the gene matches: 8. Looked up from germline, CDR1 is SEHNR and CDR2 is FQNEAQ (reference sequence). The length of the CDR3 is 16 residues. CDR3 sequence (DNA): TGTGCCAGCAGCCTGGGACTAGCGGGCTCGAGCTACGAGCAGTACTTC. Translated, it gives CASSLGLAGSSYEQYF.

The V and J genes are TRBV19 and TRBJ1-4; 9 bases match TRBD1. CDR1 and CDR2 (germline): LNHDA, SQIVND (reference sequence). This CDR3 region has 17 residues. V lost 5 bases and J lost 2; bases outside the gene matches: 9. The CDR3, as DNA: TGTGCCAGTAGTCACAGGGGGCGCGGAGTTACTAATGAAAAACTGTTTTTT. Its translation is CASSHRGRGVTNEKLFF. The whole variable domain, remainder taken from reference TRBV19 and TRBJ1-4, is DGGITQSPKYLFRKEGQNVTLSCEQNLNHDAMYWYRQDPGQGLRLIYYSQIVNDFQKGDIAEGYSVSREKKESFPLTVTSAQKNPTAFYLCASSHRGRGVTNEKLFFGSGTQLSVL.

This chain uses TRBV12-5 with TRBJ2-5; TRBD2 is a possible D gene (6 bases). CDR1 is LGHNT and CDR2 is FRNRAP in the germline V gene. CDR3 length: 16 residues. Trimming shortened V by 3 bases and J by 6 bases, and 20 bases separated the two germline ends. The CDR3 region has the DNA TGTGCTAGTGGTTTTGAGTCGGCAGGGACTCGGCAGACCCAGTACTTC. Protein sequence: CASGFESAGTRQTQYF. Supplemented by reference TRBV12-5 and TRBJ2-5, the full variable domain reads DARVTQTPRHKVTEMGQEVTMRCQPILGHNTVFWYRQTMMQGLELLAYFRNRAPLDDSGMPKDRFSAEMPDATLATLKIQPSEPRDSAVYFCASGFESAGTRQTQYFGPGTRLLVL.

This clone was seen only once. This sequence joins TRBV4-1 and TRBJ2-1; D perhaps matches TRBD1 (6 bases). The V and J ends lost 1 base and 3 bases respectively, with 10 bases between them. CDR1 MGHRA and CDR2 YSYEKL come from the germline V gene. This CDR3 has 15 residues. This chain's CDR3 is CASSQADRNYNEQFF. The CDR3 DNA follows: TGCGCCAGCAGCCAAGCGGACAGAAACTACAATGAGCAGTTCTTC.

The genes are TRBV6-5 and TRBJ2-7; maybe TRBD1 (5 bases). In germline, CDR1 is MNHEY, CDR2 SVGAGI. CDR3 length: 15 residues. Trimming removed 5 bases from V and 5 bases from J, with 19 bases in between. The CDR3 protein is CASSRGGKGPDEQYF. The CDR3 region has the DNA TGTGCCAGCAGTAGGGGCGGAAAGGGCCCCGACGAGCAGTACTTC.